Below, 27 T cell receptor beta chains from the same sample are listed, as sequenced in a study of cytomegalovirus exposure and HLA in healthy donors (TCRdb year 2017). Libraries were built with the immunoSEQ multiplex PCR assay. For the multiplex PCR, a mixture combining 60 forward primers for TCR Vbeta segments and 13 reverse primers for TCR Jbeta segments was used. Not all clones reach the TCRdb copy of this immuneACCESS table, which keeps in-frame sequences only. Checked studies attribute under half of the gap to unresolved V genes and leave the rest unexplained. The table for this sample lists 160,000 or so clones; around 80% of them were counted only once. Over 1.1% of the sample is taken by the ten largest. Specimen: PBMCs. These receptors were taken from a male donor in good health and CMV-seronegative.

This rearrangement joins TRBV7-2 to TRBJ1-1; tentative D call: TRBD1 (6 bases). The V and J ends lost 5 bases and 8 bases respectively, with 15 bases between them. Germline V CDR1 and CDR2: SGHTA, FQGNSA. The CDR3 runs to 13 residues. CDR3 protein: CASSILQGQEAFF. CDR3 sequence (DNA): TGTGCCAGCAGCATACTACAGGGCCAGGAAGCTTTCTTT.

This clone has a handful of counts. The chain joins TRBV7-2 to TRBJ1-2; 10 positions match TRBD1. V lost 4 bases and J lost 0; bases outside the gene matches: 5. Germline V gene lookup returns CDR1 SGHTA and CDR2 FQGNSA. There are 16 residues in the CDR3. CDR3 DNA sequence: TGTGCCAGCAGCTCTCCGGGACAGGGGCCTAACTATGGCTACACCTTC. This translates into CASSSPGQGPNYGYTF. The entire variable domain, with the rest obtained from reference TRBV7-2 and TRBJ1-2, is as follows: GAGVSQSPSNKVTEKGKDVELRCDPISGHTALYWYRQSLGQGLEFLIYFQGNSAPDKSGLPSDRFSAERTGGSVSTLTIQRTQQEDSAVYLCASSSPGQGPNYGYTFGSGTRLTVV.

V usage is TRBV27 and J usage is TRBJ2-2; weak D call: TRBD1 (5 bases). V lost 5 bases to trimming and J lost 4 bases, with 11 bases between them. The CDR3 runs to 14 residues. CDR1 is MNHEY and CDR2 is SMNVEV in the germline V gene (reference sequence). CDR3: CASSGQGGTGELFF. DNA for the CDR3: TGTGCCAGCAGTGGGCAGGGCGGCACCGGGGAGCTGTTTTTT.

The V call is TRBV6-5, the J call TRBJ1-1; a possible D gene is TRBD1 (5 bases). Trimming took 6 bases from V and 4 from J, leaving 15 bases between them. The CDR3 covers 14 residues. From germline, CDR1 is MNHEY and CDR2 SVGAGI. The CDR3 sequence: CASRAHPGGTEAFF. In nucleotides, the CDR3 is TGTGCCAGCAGGGCTCATCCCGGGGGCACTGAAGCTTTCTTT.

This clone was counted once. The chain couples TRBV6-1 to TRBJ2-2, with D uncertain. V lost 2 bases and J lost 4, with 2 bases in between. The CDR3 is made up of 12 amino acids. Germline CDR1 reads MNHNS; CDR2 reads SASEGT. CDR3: CASSELTGELFF. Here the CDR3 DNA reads TGTGCCAGCAGTGAACTCACCGGGGAGCTGTTTTTT.

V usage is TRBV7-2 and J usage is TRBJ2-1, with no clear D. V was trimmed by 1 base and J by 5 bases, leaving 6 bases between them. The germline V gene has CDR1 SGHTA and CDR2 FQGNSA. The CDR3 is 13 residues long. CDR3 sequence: CASSLGANNEQFF. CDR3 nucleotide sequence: TGTGCCAGCAGCTTAGGAGCGAACAATGAGCAGTTCTTC.

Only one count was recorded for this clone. The CDR3 loop is CASSFLRQGGNTEAFF. In DNA, the CDR3 is TGTGCCAGCAGCTTTCTCCGACAGGGGGGGAACACTGAAGCTTTCTTT. The chain carries TRBV7-9 and TRBJ1-1; TRBD1 agrees at 9 bases. Trimming cost V 3 bases and J 1 base; bases outside gene matches: 6. The CDR3 spans 16 residues. The germline CDR1 and CDR2 sequences are SEHNR and FQNEAQ (reference sequence).

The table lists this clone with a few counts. The CDR3 reads CASSLDGSSGTYNEQFF. The CDR3 nucleotides read TGTGCCAGCAGCTTAGATGGGTCCAGCGGGACCTACAATGAGCAGTTCTTC. The rearrangement links TRBV7-2 to TRBJ2-1; 7 bases match TRBD2. V lost 1 base, J lost 2 bases, and 8 bases stayed unmatched. This CDR3 spans 17 amino acids. Looked up from germline, CDR1 is SGHTA and CDR2 is FQGNSA.

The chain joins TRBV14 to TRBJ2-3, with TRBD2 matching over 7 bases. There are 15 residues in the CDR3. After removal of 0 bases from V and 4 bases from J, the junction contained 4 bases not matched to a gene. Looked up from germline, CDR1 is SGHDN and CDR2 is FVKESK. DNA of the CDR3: TGTGCCAGCAGCCAAGATATCCGGGGGGCAGATACGCAGTATTTT. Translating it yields CASSQDIRGADTQYF.

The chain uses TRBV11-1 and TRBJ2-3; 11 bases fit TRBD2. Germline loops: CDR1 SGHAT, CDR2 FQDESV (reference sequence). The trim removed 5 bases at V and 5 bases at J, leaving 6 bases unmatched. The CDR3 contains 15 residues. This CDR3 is CASSPQTSGVDTQYF. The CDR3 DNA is TGTGCCAGCAGCCCCCAGACTAGCGGGGTAGATACGCAGTATTTT.

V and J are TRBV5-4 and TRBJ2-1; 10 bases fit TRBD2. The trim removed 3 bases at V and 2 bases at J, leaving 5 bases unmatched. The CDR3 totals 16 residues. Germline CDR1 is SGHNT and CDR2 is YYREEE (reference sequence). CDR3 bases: TGTGCCAGCAGCTCGATAGCGGGGGGCCCCTACAATGAGCAGTTCTTC. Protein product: CASSSIAGGPYNEQFF.

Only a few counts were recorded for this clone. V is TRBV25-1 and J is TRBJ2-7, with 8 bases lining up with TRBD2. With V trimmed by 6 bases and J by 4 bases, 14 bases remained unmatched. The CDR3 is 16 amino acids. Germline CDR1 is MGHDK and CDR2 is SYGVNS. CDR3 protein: CASSPKGTGGGYEQYF. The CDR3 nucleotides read TGTGCCAGCAGCCCCAAGGGGACGGGCGGGGGGTACGAGCAGTACTTC.

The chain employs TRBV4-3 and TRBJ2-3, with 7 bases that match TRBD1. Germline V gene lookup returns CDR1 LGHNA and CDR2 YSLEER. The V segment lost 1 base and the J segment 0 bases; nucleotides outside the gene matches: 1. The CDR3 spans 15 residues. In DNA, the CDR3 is TGCGCCAGCAGCCAAGTGGGACAGAGCACAGATACGCAGTATTTT. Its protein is CASSQVGQSTDTQYF.

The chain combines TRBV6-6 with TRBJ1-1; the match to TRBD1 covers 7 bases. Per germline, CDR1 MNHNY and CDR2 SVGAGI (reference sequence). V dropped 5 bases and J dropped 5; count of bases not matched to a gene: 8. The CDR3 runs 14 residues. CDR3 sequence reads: CASSTRGLLTEAFF. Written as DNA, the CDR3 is TGTGCCAGCAGTACCAGGGGGTTGTTGACTGAAGCTTTCTTT.

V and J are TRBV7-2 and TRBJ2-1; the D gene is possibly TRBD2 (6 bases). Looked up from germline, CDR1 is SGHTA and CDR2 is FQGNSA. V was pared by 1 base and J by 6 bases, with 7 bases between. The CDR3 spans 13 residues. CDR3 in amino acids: CASSLGLVNEQFF. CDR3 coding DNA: TGTGCCAGCAGCTTAGGACTAGTCAATGAGCAGTTCTTC. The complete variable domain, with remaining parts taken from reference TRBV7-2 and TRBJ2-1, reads GAGVSQSPSNKVTEKGKDVELRCDPISGHTALYWYRQSLGQGLEFLIYFQGNSAPDKSGLPSDRFSAERTGGSVSTLTIQRTQQEDSAVYLCASSLGLVNEQFFGPGTRLTVL.

The CDR3 protein is CASSLGQRTYEQYF. The CDR3 DNA reads TGCGCCAGCAGCTTGGGCCAGCGCACCTACGAGCAGTACTTC. This chain joins TRBV5-1 and TRBJ2-7; no reliable D call. CDR1 SGHRS and CDR2 YFSETQ come from the germline V gene. Trimming removed 0 bases from V and 2 bases from J, with 9 bases in between. The CDR3 consists of 14 residues.

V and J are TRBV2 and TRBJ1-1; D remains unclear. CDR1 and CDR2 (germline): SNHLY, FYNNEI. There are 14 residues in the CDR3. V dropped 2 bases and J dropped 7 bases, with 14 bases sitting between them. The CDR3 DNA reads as TGTGCCAGCAGTGAAAGGAGTATTGGAGGTGAAGCTTTCTTT. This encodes CASSERSIGGEAFF.

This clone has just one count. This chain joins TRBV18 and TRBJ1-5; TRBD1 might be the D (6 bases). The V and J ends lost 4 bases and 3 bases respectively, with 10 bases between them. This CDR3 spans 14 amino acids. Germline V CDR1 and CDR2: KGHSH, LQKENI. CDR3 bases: TGTGCCAGCTCACAGGGGACAACCAATCAGCCCCAGCATTTT. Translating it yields CASSQGTTNQPQHF.

CDR3 DNA: TGCAGCGTTGGACTAGCGGGAGACGGGGAGCTGTTTTTT. Translating gives CSVGLAGDGELFF. This chain uses TRBV29-1 with TRBJ2-2; 12 positions match TRBD2. Germline V gives CDR1 SQVTM, CDR2 ANQGSEA. The CDR3 totals 13 residues. V dropped 4 bases and J dropped 7; count of bases not matched to a gene: 1.

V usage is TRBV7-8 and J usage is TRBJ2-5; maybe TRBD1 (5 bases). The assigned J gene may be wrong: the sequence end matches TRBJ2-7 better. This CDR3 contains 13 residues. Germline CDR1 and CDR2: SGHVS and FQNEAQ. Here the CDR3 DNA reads TGTGCCAGCAGCTTAACCTGGCAGGGCGAGCAGTACTTC. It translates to CASSLTWQGEQYF.

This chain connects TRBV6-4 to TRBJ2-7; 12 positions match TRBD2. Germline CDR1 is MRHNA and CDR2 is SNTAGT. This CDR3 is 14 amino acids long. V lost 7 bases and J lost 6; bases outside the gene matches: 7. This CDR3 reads CASTPSGGASEQYF. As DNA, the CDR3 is TGTGCCAGCACCCCTAGCGGGGGGGCCTCCGAGCAGTACTTC.

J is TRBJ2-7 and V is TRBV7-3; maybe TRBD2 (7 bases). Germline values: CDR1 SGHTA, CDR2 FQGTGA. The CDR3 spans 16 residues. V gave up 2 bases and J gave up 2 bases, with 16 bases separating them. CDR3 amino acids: CASSLQGGGLPYEQYF. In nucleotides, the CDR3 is TGTGCCAGCAGCTTACAGGGAGGGGGACTCCCCTACGAGCAGTACTTC.

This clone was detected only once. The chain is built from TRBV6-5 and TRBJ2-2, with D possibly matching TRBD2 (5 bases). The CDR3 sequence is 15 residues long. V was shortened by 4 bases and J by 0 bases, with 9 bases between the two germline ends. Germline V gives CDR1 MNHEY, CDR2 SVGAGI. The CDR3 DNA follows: TGTGCCAGCAGTTTATCCGGGGCGAACACCGGGGAGCTGTTTTTT. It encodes CASSLSGANTGELFF.

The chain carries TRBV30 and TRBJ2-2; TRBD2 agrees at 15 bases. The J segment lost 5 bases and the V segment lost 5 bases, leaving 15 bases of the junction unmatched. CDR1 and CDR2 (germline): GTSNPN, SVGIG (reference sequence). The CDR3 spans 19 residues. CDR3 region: CAWLRTSGRAQVRTGELFF. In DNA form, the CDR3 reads TGTGCCTGGTTACGGACTAGCGGGAGGGCCCAGGTCCGGACCGGGGAGCTGTTTTTT.

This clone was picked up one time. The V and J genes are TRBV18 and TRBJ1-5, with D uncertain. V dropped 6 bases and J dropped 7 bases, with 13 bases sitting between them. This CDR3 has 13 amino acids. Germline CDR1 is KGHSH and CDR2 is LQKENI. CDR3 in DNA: TGTGCCAGCTCGATCACAGATCGACAGCCCCAGCATTTT. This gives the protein CASSITDRQPQHF.

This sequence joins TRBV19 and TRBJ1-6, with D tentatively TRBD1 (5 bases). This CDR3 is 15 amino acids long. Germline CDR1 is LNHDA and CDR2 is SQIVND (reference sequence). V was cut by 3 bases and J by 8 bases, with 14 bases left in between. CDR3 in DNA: TGTGCCAGTAGTATTGCGGCAGGGTTGGATTCACCCCTCCACTTT. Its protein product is CASSIAAGLDSPLHF.

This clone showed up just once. CDR3 bases: TGTGCCAGCAGTTCGTACAGGGTCACTGAAGCTTTCTTT. This codes for CASSSYRVTEAFF. The rearrangement joins TRBV28 to TRBJ1-1; weak D call: TRBD1 (6 bases). There are 13 residues in the CDR3. The V end was cut by 4 bases, the J end by 4 bases, with 10 bases between. The germline CDR1 and CDR2 sequences are MDHEN and SYDVKM.